This T cell receptor (beta chain) was observed in a study of neurological immune-mediated disorders (dated by TCRdb to the late 2010s). Background for the entire study: Among the roughly 34 multiple sclerosis patients, relapsing-remitting MS was present in around 31 and secondary progressive MS was present in 3. Alongside PBMC samples, the set of about 97 TCR-beta libraries contained longitudinal samples, technical triplicates, and paired CD4+ and CD8+ T-cell subsets that had been sorted. The cohort was made up of about 65 subjects, consisting of some 14 HAM/TSP patients, 34 multiple sclerosis patients and about 20 healthy controls. Peripheral blood TCR-beta repertoires from HTLV-I-associated myelopathy (HAM/TSP) patients, multiple sclerosis patients and healthy controls were compared by UMI-based sequencing.

This clonotype occurred many times. Which antigen it targets is not known. Base qualities are not at hand, and no much larger clone is one base apart. cDNA was synthesized by template-switch 5'RACE using a primer carrying a 10-nucleotide random unique molecular identifier by which each TCR transcript was tagged. Every sequencing run yielded over 160 million TCR-beta sequences covering 15-18 subjects. The RNeasy kit was used to extract total RNA. The KAPA Real-time Library Amplification kit was used to amplify TCR-beta VDJ regions with primers for the TCR constant region and the 5'RACE anchor. Sample indexes and Illumina adaptors were added in a first PCR, after which library yield was increased in a second PCR. After purification with Ampure beads, the TCR product of roughly 650 bp was size-selected on a 2% E-gel SizeSelection system. Before pooling, library quality was checked on a Bioanalyzer, concentration was measured with Qubit, and libraries were quantified with the Kapa Library Quantification kit. Libraries were sequenced paired-end 2 x 150 bp on an Illumina HiSeq 2500. To increase sequence diversity, roughly 24-31% phiX was spiked into each library pool. The paper's data handling went like this. Quality-filtered reads were processed with the UMI-based MiGEC pipeline, which removed over 75% of raw TCR sequences during error correction. IMGT germline references were used for aligning VDJ genes, and each clonotype was defined as a unique CDR3 amino acid sequence together with its V-J genes. Clonal expansion, Shannon diversity, and CDR3 relatedness (CalcPairwiseDistances, ClusterSamples) were evaluated with VDJtools, and phylogenetic trees were built with CLCbio workbench. Expanded clones were defined as having at least 8 unique UMIs, based on coefficient-of-variation modelling across technical triplicates. TCRdb ran its own pipeline on the public reads, namely fastp trimming at Q25 and MiXCR clone calling, and kept in-frame beta chains. CDR3 protein duplicates are merged, each entry listing the most common genes and DNA. The V and J calls reflect TCRdb's pipeline rather than the authors' work. The sample table shows roughly 67,000 distinct CDR3 sequences, and approximately 4.1% are seen once. About 2.6% of the sample is taken by the ten largest.

The study at large found these results: TCR clonal expansion was highest in HAM/TSP patients and lowest in MS patients, with MS patients falling below even healthy controls. No association of the MS cluster with clinical or MRI features was observed, and the need for larger cohorts was stated by the authors. In a phylogenetic analysis, the repertoires of 18 out of 34 MS patients fell into a single cluster of related CDR3 sequences, pointing to a possible signature at the repertoire level. Expanded clones from different subjects shared no identical CDR3 amino acid sequences, which suggests that TCR-beta repertoires were private in all groups.

Libraries from unsorted PBMCs were made from 2 million PBMCs kept in RNAlater at -80 degrees C until RNA extraction. Multiple sclerosis patients were enrolled in a US clinical protocol evaluating disease progression by magnetic resonance imaging. Peripheral blood underwent Ficoll-Hypaque density gradient centrifugation to isolate PBMCs, which were then cryopreserved in liquid nitrogen. Sequencing input: PBMCs. The origin of this receptor is a man aged 50 or older with multiple sclerosis.

The CDR3 reads CASSLGTSPDTQYF. The sequence in DNA is TGCGCCAGCAGCTTGGGGACAAGCCCGGATACGCAGTATTTT. Rearrangement joined TRBV5-1 to TRBJ2-3; the D gene is possibly TRBD1, with 5 bases matching. CDR1 and CDR2 (SGHRS, YFSETQ) derive from the germline V gene. Trimming costs V 0 bases and J 6 bases, and their ends lie 11 bases apart. Measured from the cysteine to the phenylalanine, the CDR3 is 14 residues long. Only the CDR3 DNA stays, 42 bases, in frame from base 1.